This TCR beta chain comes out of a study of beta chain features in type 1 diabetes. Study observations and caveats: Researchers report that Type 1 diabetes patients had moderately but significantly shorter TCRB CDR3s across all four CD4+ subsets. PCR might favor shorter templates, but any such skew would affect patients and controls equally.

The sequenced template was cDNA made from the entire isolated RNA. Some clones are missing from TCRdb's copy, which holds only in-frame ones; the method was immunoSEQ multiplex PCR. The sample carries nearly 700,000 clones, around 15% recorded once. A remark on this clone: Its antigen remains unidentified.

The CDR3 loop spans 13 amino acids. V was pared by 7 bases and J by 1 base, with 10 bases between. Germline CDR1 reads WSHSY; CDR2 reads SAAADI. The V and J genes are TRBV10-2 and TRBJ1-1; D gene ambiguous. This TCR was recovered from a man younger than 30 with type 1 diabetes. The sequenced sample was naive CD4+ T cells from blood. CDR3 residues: CASNPDKNTEAFF. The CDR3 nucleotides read TGCGCCAGCAACCCCGACAAGAACACTGAAGCTTTCTTT.